Below are 30 T cell receptor beta chains sequenced from a single sample in a study of T cell clones after liver transplantation. Profiled with immunoSEQ multiplex PCR; TCRdb holds only in-frame clones, not every one. This repertoire shows tens of thousands of clones, 65% to 85% found once; its top ten account for less than 0.6%. The source was CD4+ T cells from blood, collected roughly 3.5 years after liver transplant. The source is a human patient who received a liver transplant. Some of the T cells might come from the graft donor.

This sequence joins TRBV5-1 and TRBJ2-7; TRBD1 matches 7 bases. J was trimmed by 5 bases and V by 0 bases; bases with no gene match: 5. The CDR3 covers 14 residues. Germline V gene lookup returns CDR1 SGHRS and CDR2 YFSETQ. CDR3 in amino acids: CASSLVQGSHEQYF. DNA of the CDR3: TGCGCCAGCAGCTTGGTACAGGGGTCCCACGAGCAGTACTTC.

The chain links TRBV5-4 to TRBJ1-5; no reliable D call. The germline gives CDR1 SGHNT, CDR2 YYREEE (reference sequence). Trimming left V 1 base short and J 9 bases short, with 14 bases between. This CDR3 region has 14 residues. This CDR3 reads CASSLTPSRGPQHF. DNA of the CDR3: TGTGCCAGCAGCTTGACCCCCAGCCGTGGGCCCCAGCATTTT.

The chain has TRBV18 and TRBJ1-1; the D gene is possibly TRBD1 (6 bases). V dropped 3 bases and J dropped 6 bases, with 14 bases sitting between them. This CDR3 is built from 14 residues. In germline, CDR1 is KGHSH, CDR2 LQKENI. The CDR3 protein is CASSPQGSGPEAFF. The CDR3 DNA sequence: TGTGCCAGCTCACCCCAGGGGTCCGGGCCTGAAGCTTTCTTT.

V and J are TRBV18 and TRBJ1-2; 7 bases are shared with TRBD1. V dropped 6 bases and J dropped 2; count of bases not matched to a gene: 9. CDR3 length: 15 residues. Per germline, CDR1 KGHSH and CDR2 LQKENI. The CDR3 DNA sequence: TGTGCCAGCTCCCTGGAGGGACAGCAAAACTATGGCTACACCTTC. Residues: CASSLEGQQNYGYTF. Variable domain in full (rest from reference TRBV18 and TRBJ1-2): NAGVMQNPRHLVRRRGQEARLRCSPMKGHSHVYWYRQLPEEGLKFMVYLQKENIIDESGMPKERFSAEFPKEGPSILRIQQVVRGDSAAYFCASSLEGQQNYGYTFGSGTRLTVV.

The J gene is TRBJ2-7, the V gene TRBV18, with TRBD2 matching over 11 bases. After removal of 4 bases from V and 3 bases from J, the junction contained 11 bases not matched to a gene. The CDR3 runs to 17 residues. Germline CDR1 and CDR2: KGHSH and LQKENI. The CDR3 sequence: CASSLGGGLADFYEQYF. The CDR3 DNA reads as TGTGCCAGCTCACTGGGGGGGGGACTAGCGGACTTCTACGAGCAGTACTTC. The whole variable domain, filled in from reference TRBV18 and TRBJ2-7, reads NAGVMQNPRHLVRRRGQEARLRCSPMKGHSHVYWYRQLPEEGLKFMVYLQKENIIDESGMPKERFSAEFPKEGPSILRIQQVVRGDSAAYFCASSLGGGLADFYEQYFGPGTRLTVT.

This clone was seen a single time. The chain employs TRBV11-2 and TRBJ2-1; 8 nucleotides line up with TRBD2. This CDR3 spans 16 amino acids. Unmatched junction bases numbered 11, after V lost 5 bases and J lost 5 bases. Germline V gene data show CDR1 as SGHAT and CDR2 as FQNNGV. CDR3 residues: CASSPTDRGGDNEQFF. DNA for the CDR3: TGTGCCAGCAGCCCTACGGACCGGGGGGGGGACAATGAGCAGTTCTTC.

The chain uses TRBV2 and TRBJ2-3, with 13 bases lining up with TRBD2. V gave up 4 bases and J gave up 5 bases; unmatched junction bases: 3. CDR3 length: 15 residues. Looked up from germline, CDR1 is SNHLY and CDR2 is FYNNEI. The CDR3 reads CASSALAGGLDTQYF. For the CDR3, the DNA is TGTGCCAGCAGTGCACTAGCGGGAGGGTTAGATACGCAGTATTTT.

The chain carries TRBV19 and TRBJ1-2; TRBD1 agrees at 12 bases. The germline gives CDR1 LNHDA, CDR2 SQIVND (reference sequence). CDR3 size: 15 residues. Unmatched junction bases numbered 6, after V lost 3 bases and J lost 7 bases. CDR3 residues: CASSIRDRGLGGYTF. The CDR3 DNA reads as TGTGCCAGTAGTATCCGGGACAGGGGGCTTGGTGGCTACACCTTC.

The chain carries TRBV19 and TRBJ1-2, with D tentatively TRBD1 (6 bases). V lost 3 bases, J lost 3 bases, and 17 bases lay in between. CDR1 is LNHDA and CDR2 is SQIVND in the germline V gene (reference sequence). The CDR3 loop spans 16 amino acids. The CDR3 protein is CASSIPNRERDYGYTF. The CDR3 DNA reads as TGTGCCAGTAGTATCCCCAACAGGGAGCGGGACTATGGCTACACCTTC.

The CDR3 is CASSKEGAGANVLTF. DNA of the CDR3: TGTGCCAGCAGCAAGGAGGGGGCTGGGGCCAACGTCCTGACTTTC. The chain employs TRBV2 and TRBJ2-6, with D perhaps TRBD1 or TRBD2 (6 bases each). Germline lookup yields CDR1 SNHLY and CDR2 FYNNEI. V was shortened by 6 bases and J by 2 bases, with 11 bases between the two germline ends. The CDR3 has 15 amino acids.

CDR3 in DNA: TGTGCCAGCAGCTCACACGGGGACACTGAAGCTTTCTTT. Protein: CASSSHGDTEAFF. The chain recombines TRBV28 with TRBJ1-1; D remains ambiguous. CDR1 is MDHEN and CDR2 is SYDVKM in the germline V gene. Trimming left V 6 bases short and J 3 bases short, with 11 bases between. The CDR3 totals 13 residues.

The rearrangement links TRBV2 to TRBJ2-1; D gene uncertain. The V gene lost 4 bases and the J gene lost 7 bases, with 5 bases spanning the gap. The CDR3 is 11 residues long. From germline, CDR1 is SNHLY and CDR2 FYNNEI. The CDR3 loop reads CASSVGNEQFF. CDR3 nucleotide sequence: TGTGCCAGCAGTGTCGGTAATGAGCAGTTCTTC.

The CDR3 sequence: CASSLAPGISYNEQFF. CDR3 sequence (DNA): TGCGCCAGCAGCTTGGCCCCTGGGATATCCTACAATGAGCAGTTCTTC. The chain is built from TRBV5-1 and TRBJ2-1, with D unclear. The CDR3 runs 16 residues. V was cut by 0 bases and J by 1 base, with 11 bases left in between. CDR1 is SGHRS, CDR2 YFSETQ, per germline.

CDR3 loop: CASRTGGNTEAFF. The CDR3 nucleotides are TGTGCCAGCAGGACAGGGGGCAACACTGAAGCTTTCTTT. The chain is built from TRBV6-5 and TRBJ1-1; 10 nucleotides line up with TRBD1. Germline V gene data show CDR1 as MNHEY and CDR2 as SVGAGI. V lost 6 bases, J lost 2 bases, and 0 bases stayed unmatched. This CDR3 has 13 amino acids.

The chain carries TRBV19 and TRBJ2-7; D remains unclear. CDR1 and CDR2 (germline): LNHDA, SQIVND (reference sequence). V was pared by 0 bases and J by 8 bases, with 14 bases between. This CDR3 has 14 amino acids. This chain's CDR3 is CASSIDLRTKKQYF. The CDR3 nucleotides are TGTGCCAGTAGTATAGATCTCCGGACGAAAAAGCAGTACTTC.

CDR3 coding DNA: TGTGCCAGCAGCTTAGGGGTTACCCGAGAGCAGTACTTC. Protein sequence: CASSLGVTREQYF. The chain joins TRBV7-2 to TRBJ2-7; D uncertain. Trimming shortened V by 1 base and J by 7 bases, and 11 bases separated the two germline ends. The CDR3 contains 13 residues. The germline CDR1 and CDR2 sequences are SGHTA and FQGNSA.

This chain uses TRBV28 with TRBJ2-7; 7 nucleotides match TRBD2. The CDR3 runs 16 residues. V lost 6 bases and J lost 2; bases outside the gene matches: 13. Germline CDR1 MDHEN, CDR2 SYDVKM. In nucleotides, the CDR3 is TGTGCCAGCAGCAGAGTAGCGGGCTATGAGACCTACGAGCAGTACTTC. Translating gives CASSRVAGYETYEQYF.

This clone was found once. The gene calls are TRBV28 and TRBJ2-1; D not resolved. CDR1 MDHEN and CDR2 SYDVKM come from the germline V gene. This CDR3 comprises 14 residues. Trimming removed 6 bases at V and 9 bases at J, with 18 bases between. CDR3 bases: TGTGCCAGCAGGCGGCCCGAAGTACACAGTGAGCAGTTCTTC. Translation gives CASRRPEVHSEQFF.

CDR3 region: CASGGPNYGYTF. DNA of the CDR3: TGCGCCAGCGGGGGGCCTAACTATGGCTACACCTTC. The genes are TRBV10-2 and TRBJ1-2, with D maybe TRBD1 (6 bases). The CDR3 covers 12 residues. The germline V gene has CDR1 WSHSY and CDR2 SAAADI. Trimming removed 8 bases from V and 0 bases from J, with 7 bases in between.

The V call is TRBV7-2, the J call TRBJ2-6; 8 bases agree with TRBD1. This CDR3 comprises 17 residues. Unmatched junction bases numbered 14, after V lost 10 bases and J lost 3 bases. Germline V lookup: CDR1 SGHTA, CDR2 FQGNSA. CDR3 in DNA: TGTGCCACCCTAGACAGGGGTTTTGCCGGTGGGGCCAACGTCCTGACTTTC. Amino acids: CATLDRGFAGGANVLTF.

V usage is TRBV28 and J usage is TRBJ1-3; TRBD1 aligns across 7 bases. The CDR3 is 15 amino acids. The germline V gene encodes CDR1 MDHEN and CDR2 SYDVKM. The ends lost 5 bases at V and 2 bases at J; junction bases unmatched: 6. The chain's CDR3 is CASSLLGQAGNTIYF. The CDR3 region has the DNA TGTGCCAGCAGTCTACTCGGACAGGCTGGAAACACCATATATTTT.

This clone was seen only once. The chain carries TRBV27 and TRBJ1-5; perhaps TRBD1 as D (6 bases). Deletions cut 4 bases from V and 1 base from J, with 14 bases between. The CDR3 covers 16 residues. Germline V gene sequence: CDR1 MNHEY, CDR2 SMNVEV (reference sequence). The CDR3 nucleotides read TGTGCCAGCAGTTCCCGGGACATGAGAAGCAATCAGCCCCAGCATTTT. This gives the protein CASSSRDMRSNQPQHF.

CDR3 residues: CASSLGLAGGRRDTQYF. The CDR3 nucleotides are TGTGCCAGCAGCTTGGGACTAGCGGGAGGCAGGAGGGATACGCAGTATTTT. V is TRBV5-4 and J is TRBJ2-3; TRBD2 matches 13 bases. Looked up from germline, CDR1 is SGHNT and CDR2 is YYREEE (reference sequence). Trimming at V came to 0 bases and at J to 6 bases, leaving 7 bases not matched to a gene. CDR3 length: 17 residues.

This clone has only a few counts. This chain uses TRBV7-9 with TRBJ2-2, with 8 bases fitting TRBD2. Germline values: CDR1 SEHNR, CDR2 FQNEAQ (reference sequence). The length of the CDR3 is 15 residues. With V trimmed by 4 bases and J by 5 bases, 6 bases remained unmatched. DNA of the CDR3: TGTGCCAGCAGCTCCGGGACTAGTGCGACCGGGGAGCTGTTTTTT. This codes for CASSSGTSATGELFF.

The chain joins TRBV9 to TRBJ2-1; 14 bases line up with TRBD2. The CDR3 has 16 amino acids. Looked up from germline, CDR1 is SGDLS and CDR2 is YYNGEE. After removal of 1 base from V and 4 bases from J, the junction contained 1 base not matched to a gene. CDR3 DNA: TGTGCCAGCAGCGTACGGACTAGCGGGGGGTACAATGAGCAGTTCTTC. It codes for CASSVRTSGGYNEQFF.

The rearrangement joins TRBV6-5 to TRBJ2-3; 8 bases are a match to TRBD1. CDR1 and CDR2 from the germline V gene are MNHEY and SVGAGI. This CDR3 has 14 residues. J was trimmed by 4 bases and V by 6 bases; bases with no gene match: 6. CDR3 sequence reads: CASRSPTGADTQYF. As DNA, the CDR3 is TGTGCCAGCAGATCCCCGACAGGGGCAGATACGCAGTATTTT.

This chain links TRBV10-3 with TRBJ1-1; 7 nucleotides line up with TRBD1. CDR3 length: 13 amino acids. CDR1 is ENHRY and CDR2 is SYGVKD in the germline V gene. With V trimmed by 6 bases and J by 7 bases, 8 bases remained unmatched. In nucleotides, the CDR3 is TGTGCCATCAGGGGAGGGGGCCTCGGTGAAGCTTTCTTT. This sequence encodes CAIRGGGLGEAFF.

The rearrangement links TRBV5-1 to TRBJ1-2; no clear D. Per the germline V gene, CDR1 is SGHRS and CDR2 is YFSETQ. The ends were cut back, 0 bases at V and 2 bases at J, with 11 bases in the middle. CDR3 size: 15 residues. The CDR3 sequence: CASSLAYRPNYGYTF. The CDR3 nucleotides read TGCGCCAGCAGCTTGGCGTACAGACCAAACTATGGCTACACCTTC.

The CDR3 DNA is TGTGCCAGCAGTACAGACACGAACACTGAAGCTTTCTTT. It is translated as CASSTDTNTEAFF. The chain joins TRBV6-5 to TRBJ1-1, with D hard to call. Trimming took 5 bases from V and 1 from J, leaving 8 bases between them. The germline CDR1 and CDR2 sequences are MNHEY and SVGAGI. CDR3 length: 13 amino acids.

The chain carries TRBV2 and TRBJ2-7; 9 nucleotides line up with TRBD1. Looked up from germline, CDR1 is SNHLY and CDR2 is FYNNEI. This CDR3 region has 14 residues. V was clipped by 6 bases and J by 6 bases; unmatched bases: 9. The CDR3 DNA is TGTGCCAGCAGACCAGGGACAGGGTTCGGCGAGCAGTACTTC. Its translation is CASRPGTGFGEQYF. Together with reference TRBV2 and TRBJ2-7, the CDR3 gives the full variable domain: EPEVTQTPSHQVTQMGQEVILRCVPISNHLYFYWYRQILGQKVEFLVSFYNNEISEKSEIFDDQFSVERPDGSNFTLKIRSTKLEDSAMYFCASRPGTGFGEQYFGPGTRLTVT.